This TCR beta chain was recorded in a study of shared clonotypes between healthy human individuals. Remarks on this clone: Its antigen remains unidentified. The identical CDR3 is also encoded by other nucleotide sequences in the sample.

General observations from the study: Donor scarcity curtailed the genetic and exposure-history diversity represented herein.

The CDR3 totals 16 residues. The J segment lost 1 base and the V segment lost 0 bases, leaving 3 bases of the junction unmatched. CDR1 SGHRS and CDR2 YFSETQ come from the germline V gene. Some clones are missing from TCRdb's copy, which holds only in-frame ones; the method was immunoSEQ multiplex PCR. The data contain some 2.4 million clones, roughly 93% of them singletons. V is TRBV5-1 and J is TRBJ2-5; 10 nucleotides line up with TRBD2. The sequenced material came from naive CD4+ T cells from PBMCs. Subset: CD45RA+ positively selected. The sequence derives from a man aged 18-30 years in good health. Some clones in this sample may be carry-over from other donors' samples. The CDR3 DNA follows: TGCGCCAGCAGCTTGGCCAGGACTAGCGGCCAAGAGACCCAGTACTTC. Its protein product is CASSLARTSGQETQYF.